The 16 T cell receptor beta chains below all came from one sample that was sequenced in a study of blood T cell repertoires in COVID-19. Assay: immunoSEQ multiplex PCR; the TCRdb copy retains only in-frame clones and omits some. Seen here are around 270,000 clones, about four fifths observed once, and the top ten hold about 1.6%. The material sequenced was peripheral blood. Receptors originate from a woman in her thirties or forties who had recovered from COVID-19.

The CDR3 here is CASSLDRTDSYGYTF. CDR3 nucleotides: TGTGCCAGCAGCTTAGATAGAACGGACAGCTATGGCTACACCTTC. The chain employs TRBV11-2 and TRBJ1-2, with a tentative D call TRBD1 (6 bases). CDR3 length: 15 amino acids. The V gene's germline CDR1 is SGHAT and CDR2 FQNNGV. V was clipped by 0 bases and J by 4 bases, with 12 bases between them.

CDR3: CASSQPPGGYTF. The CDR3 DNA follows: TGTGCCAGCAGCCAACCCCCGGGTGGCTACACCTTC. The rearrangement links TRBV4-2 to TRBJ1-2; unclear D gene. CDR1 is LGHNA, CDR2 YNFKEQ, per germline. Trimming took 2 bases from V and 7 from J, leaving 8 bases between them. The CDR3 sequence is 12 residues long.

The table lists this clone with a count of one. The rearrangement links TRBV7-2 to TRBJ2-1; 12 bases line up with TRBD2. The junction had 7 bases not matched to a gene; V was cut back by 4 bases and J by 9 bases. Per germline, CDR1 SGHTA and CDR2 FQGNSA. The CDR3 totals 15 residues. The CDR3 region has the DNA TGTGCCAGCAGCTCACTAGCGGGGGGCCAGGGTGAGCAGTTCTTC. Amino acids: CASSSLAGGQGEQFF.

The V call is TRBV27, the J call TRBJ1-2; D is perhaps TRBD1 (5 bases). Trimming removed 1 base at V and 2 bases at J, with 11 bases between. Germline CDR1 and CDR2: MNHEY and SMNVEV (reference sequence). CDR3 length: 15 amino acids. The CDR3 region is CASSLFSRANYGYTF. The DNA of the CDR3 is TGTGCCAGCAGTTTATTTAGCAGGGCCAACTATGGCTACACCTTC.

The chain uses TRBV27 and TRBJ2-1; D may be TRBD2 (6 bases). Between the trimmed V and J ends, which lost 6 bases and 1 base, there was a span of 7 bases. CDR1 MNHEY and CDR2 SMNVEV come from the germline V gene (reference sequence). CDR3 length: 13 amino acids. This CDR3 reads CASRGTSYNEQFF. As DNA, the CDR3 is TGTGCCAGCAGAGGGACTTCCTACAATGAGCAGTTCTTC.

The J gene is TRBJ1-2, the V gene TRBV12-3 or TRBV12-4; 7 nucleotides align to TRBD1. This CDR3 has 13 residues. After removal of 3 bases from V and 10 bases from J, the junction contained 8 bases not matched to a gene. In DNA, the CDR3 is TGTGCCAGCAGTTTGGTGACAGGGACTTCCTACACCTTC. Translated, it gives CASSLVTGTSYTF.

The rearrangement uses TRBV7-9 and TRBJ2-3; possibly TRBD1 for D (6 bases). The CDR3 length is 14 residues. Germline CDR1 and CDR2: SEHNR and FQNEAQ (reference sequence). Trimming took off 2 bases at V and 6 bases at J, with 12 bases between the two ends. CDR3 nucleotides: TGTGCCAGCAGCTTAAGTGGGACACATGATACGCAGTATTTT. This codes for CASSLSGTHDTQYF.

V is TRBV7-9 and J is TRBJ2-1; D remains unclear. The CDR3 is 17 amino acids. Germline CDR1 reads SEHNR; CDR2 reads FQNEAQ (reference sequence). V gave up 6 bases and J gave up 0 bases, with 18 bases separating them. In nucleotides, the CDR3 is TGTGCCAGCAGATCTAACGCTCCTCTAAGCTCCTACAATGAGCAGTTCTTC. Amino acids: CASRSNAPLSSYNEQFF. The full variable domain, completed using reference TRBV7-9 and TRBJ2-1, is DTGVSQNPRHKITKRGQNVTFRCDPISEHNRLYWYRQTLGQGPEFLTYFQNEAQLEKSRLLSDRFSAERPKGSFSTLEIQRTEQGDSAMYLCASRSNAPLSSYNEQFFGPGTRLTVL.

This chain links TRBV11-1 with TRBJ2-3; the D gene is possibly TRBD1 (5 bases). In germline, CDR1 is SGHAT, CDR2 FQDESV (reference sequence). Trimming took 5 bases from V and 6 from J, leaving 9 bases between them. This CDR3 region has 12 residues. CDR3 nucleotide sequence: TGTGCCAGCAGCCCAGGGTACGATACGCAGTATTTT. This encodes CASSPGYDTQYF.

This chain connects TRBV5-1 to TRBJ1-2; 10 bases agree with TRBD1. This CDR3 is 16 amino acids long. V was clipped by 4 bases and J by 3 bases; unmatched bases: 9. Germline CDR1 and CDR2: SGHRS and YFSETQ. CDR3 DNA: TGCGCCAGCAGCACGGGACAGGGGCCCACTGACTATGGCTACACCTTC. It yields the protein CASSTGQGPTDYGYTF.

This chain links TRBV2 with TRBJ1-2; 8 bases agree with TRBD1. CDR1 and CDR2 from the germline V gene are SNHLY and FYNNEI. The CDR3 totals 11 residues. With V trimmed by 11 bases and J by 8 bases, 7 bases remained unmatched. The CDR3: CAGSTGAGYTF. Written as DNA, the CDR3 is TGTGCCGGATCGACAGGGGCCGGCTACACCTTC.

The rearrangement uses TRBV4-1 and TRBJ2-2; TRBD1 matches 9 bases. V shed 0 bases and J 9 bases; nucleotides not matched to a gene: 8. This CDR3 comprises 16 residues. CDR1 MGHRA and CDR2 YSYEKL come from the germline V gene. In nucleotides, the CDR3 is TGCGCCAGCAGCCAAGAACAGGGGGCGAACCACCGGGAGCTGTTTTTT. Amino acid sequence: CASSQEQGANHRELFF.

This chain connects TRBV6-5 to TRBJ2-1; TRBD1 is a possible D gene (5 bases). From germline, CDR1 is MNHEY and CDR2 SVGAGI. The CDR3 spans 13 residues. V lost 6 bases, J lost 3 bases, and 9 bases lay in between. The CDR3 loop is CASSQGNYNEQFF. For the CDR3, the DNA is TGTGCCAGCAGCCAGGGTAACTACAATGAGCAGTTCTTC.

This chain uses TRBV9 with TRBJ1-2; TRBD1 aligns across 8 bases. The V and J ends lost 4 bases and 4 bases, in that order; junction bases with no gene match: 12. The CDR3 is 16 amino acids. CDR1 and CDR2 (germline): SGDLS, YYNGEE. For the CDR3, the DNA is TGTGCCAGCAGCTCCCAGGGGGCGCGAATCCCCTATGGCTACACCTTC. Its protein product is CASSSQGARIPYGYTF.

CDR3 amino acids: CASSSPTGLRNTIYF. CDR3 bases: TGTGCCAGCAGTTCACCAACAGGGTTGAGAAACACCATATATTTT. The rearrangement links TRBV28 to TRBJ1-3; the D gene is possibly TRBD1 (6 bases). The germline V gene encodes CDR1 MDHEN and CDR2 SYDVKM. V was clipped by 4 bases and J by 5 bases, with 15 bases between them. The CDR3 runs to 15 residues.

This clone was found once. This chain links TRBV18 with TRBJ2-7; 9 bases fit TRBD1. This CDR3 region has 16 residues. The J segment lost 0 bases and the V segment lost 3 bases, leaving 6 bases of the junction unmatched. Germline V gives CDR1 KGHSH, CDR2 LQKENI. The DNA for the CDR3 is TGTGCCAGCTCACCCCAGGTGGGACAGGGCTCCTACGAGCAGTACTTC. Its protein product is CASSPQVGQGSYEQYF.